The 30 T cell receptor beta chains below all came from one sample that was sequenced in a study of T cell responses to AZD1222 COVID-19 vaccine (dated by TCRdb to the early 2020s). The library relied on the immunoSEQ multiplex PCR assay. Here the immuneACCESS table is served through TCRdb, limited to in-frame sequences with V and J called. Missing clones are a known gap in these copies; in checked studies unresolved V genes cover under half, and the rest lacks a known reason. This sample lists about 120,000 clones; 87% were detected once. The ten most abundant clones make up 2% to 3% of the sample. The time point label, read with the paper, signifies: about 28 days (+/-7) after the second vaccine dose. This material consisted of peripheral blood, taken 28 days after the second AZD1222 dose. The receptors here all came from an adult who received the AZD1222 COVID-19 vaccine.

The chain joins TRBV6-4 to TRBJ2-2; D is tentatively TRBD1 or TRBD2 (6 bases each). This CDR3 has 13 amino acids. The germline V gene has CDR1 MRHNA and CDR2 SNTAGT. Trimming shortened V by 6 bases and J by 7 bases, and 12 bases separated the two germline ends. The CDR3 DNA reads TGTGCCAGCAGCATGGGGGGCGACGGGGAGCTGTTTTTT. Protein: CASSMGGDGELFF.

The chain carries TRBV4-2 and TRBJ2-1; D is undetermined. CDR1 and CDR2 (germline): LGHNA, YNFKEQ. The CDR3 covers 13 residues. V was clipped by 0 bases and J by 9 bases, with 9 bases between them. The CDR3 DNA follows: TGTGCCAGCAGCCAAGATATTAGGAGTGAGCAGTTCTTC. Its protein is CASSQDIRSEQFF.

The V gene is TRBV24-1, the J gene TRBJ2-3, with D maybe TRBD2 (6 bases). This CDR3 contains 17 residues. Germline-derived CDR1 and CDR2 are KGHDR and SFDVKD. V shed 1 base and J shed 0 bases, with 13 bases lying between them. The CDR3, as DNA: TGTGCCACCAGTGATTTAGGCGGCGGGGCTAGCACAGATACGCAGTATTTT. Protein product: CATSDLGGGASTDTQYF.

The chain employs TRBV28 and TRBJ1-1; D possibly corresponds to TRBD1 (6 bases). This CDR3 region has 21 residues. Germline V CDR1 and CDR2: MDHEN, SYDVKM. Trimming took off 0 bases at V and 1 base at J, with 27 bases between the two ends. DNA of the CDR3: TGTGCCAGCAGTTTATGGTGGATGGGGGGAGGGGGACCCCTAAGGAACACTGAAGCTTTCTTT. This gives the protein CASSLWWMGGGGPLRNTEAFF.

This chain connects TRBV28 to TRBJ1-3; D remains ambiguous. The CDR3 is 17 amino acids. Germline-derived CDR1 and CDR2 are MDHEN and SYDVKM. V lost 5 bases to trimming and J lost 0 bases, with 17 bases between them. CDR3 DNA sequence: TGTGCCAGCAGTCAATTAAGTGGCTGGGCCTCTGGAAACACCATATATTTT. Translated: CASSQLSGWASGNTIYF.

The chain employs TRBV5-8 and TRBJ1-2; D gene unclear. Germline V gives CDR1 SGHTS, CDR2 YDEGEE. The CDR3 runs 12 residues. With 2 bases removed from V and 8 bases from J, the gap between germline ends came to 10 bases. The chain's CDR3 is CASSFGSSGYTF. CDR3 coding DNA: TGTGCCAGCAGCTTCGGGAGTAGCGGCTACACCTTC.

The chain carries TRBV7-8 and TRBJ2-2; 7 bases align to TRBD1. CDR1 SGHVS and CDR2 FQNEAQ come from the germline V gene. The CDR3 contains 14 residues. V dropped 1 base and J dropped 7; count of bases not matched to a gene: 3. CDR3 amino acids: CASSLVQGSGELFF. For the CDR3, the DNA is TGTGCCAGCAGCTTAGTACAGGGGAGCGGGGAGCTGTTTTTT.

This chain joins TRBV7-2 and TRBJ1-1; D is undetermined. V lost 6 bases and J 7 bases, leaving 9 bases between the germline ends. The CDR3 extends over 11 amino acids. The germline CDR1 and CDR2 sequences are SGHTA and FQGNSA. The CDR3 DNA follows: TGTGCCAGCAGTAACCGAGTTGAAGCTTTCTTT. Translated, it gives CASSNRVEAFF.

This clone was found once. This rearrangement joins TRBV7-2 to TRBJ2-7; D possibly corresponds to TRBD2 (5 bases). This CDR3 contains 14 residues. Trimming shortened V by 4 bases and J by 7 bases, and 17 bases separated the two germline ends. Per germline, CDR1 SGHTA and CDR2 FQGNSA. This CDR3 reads CASSSGPGKREQYF. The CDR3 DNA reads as TGTGCCAGCAGCTCTGGCCCGGGAAAACGAGAGCAGTACTTC.

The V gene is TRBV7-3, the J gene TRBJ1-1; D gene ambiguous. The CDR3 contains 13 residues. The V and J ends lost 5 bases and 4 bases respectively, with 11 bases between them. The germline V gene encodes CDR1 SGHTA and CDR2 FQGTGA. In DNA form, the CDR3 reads TGTGCCAGCAGCCAGCACTCGGCCACTGAAGCTTTCTTT. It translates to CASSQHSATEAFF.

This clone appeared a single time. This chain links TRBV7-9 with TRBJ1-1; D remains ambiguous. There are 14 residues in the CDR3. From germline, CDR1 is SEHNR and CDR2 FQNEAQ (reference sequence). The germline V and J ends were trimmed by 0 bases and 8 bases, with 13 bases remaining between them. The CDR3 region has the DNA TGTGCCAGCAGCTTAGCGGGTGCCATGGGGGAAGCTTTCTTT. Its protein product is CASSLAGAMGEAFF.

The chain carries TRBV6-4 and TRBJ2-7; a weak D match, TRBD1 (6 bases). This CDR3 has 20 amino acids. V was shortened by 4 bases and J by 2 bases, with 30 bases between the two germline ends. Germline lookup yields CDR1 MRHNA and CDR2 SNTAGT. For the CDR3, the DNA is TGTGCCAGCAGTGGAACGCCGGTGGGGCAGGGGAGCCCTCGCCCCTACGAGCAGTACTTC. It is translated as CASSGTPVGQGSPRPYEQYF.

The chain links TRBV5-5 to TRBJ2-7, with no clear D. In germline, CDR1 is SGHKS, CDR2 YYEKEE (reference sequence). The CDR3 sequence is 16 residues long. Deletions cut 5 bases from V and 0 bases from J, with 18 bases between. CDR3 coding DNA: TGTGCCAGCAGGCTTCAAATTACCATTAGCTCCTACGAGCAGTACTTC. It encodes CASRLQITISSYEQYF.

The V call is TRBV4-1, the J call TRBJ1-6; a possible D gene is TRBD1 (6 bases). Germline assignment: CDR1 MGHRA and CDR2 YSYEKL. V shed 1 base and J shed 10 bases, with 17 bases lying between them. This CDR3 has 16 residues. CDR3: CASSQVDPGVGSPLHF. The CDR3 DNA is TGCGCCAGCAGCCAAGTCGACCCAGGGGTTGGGTCACCCCTCCACTTT.

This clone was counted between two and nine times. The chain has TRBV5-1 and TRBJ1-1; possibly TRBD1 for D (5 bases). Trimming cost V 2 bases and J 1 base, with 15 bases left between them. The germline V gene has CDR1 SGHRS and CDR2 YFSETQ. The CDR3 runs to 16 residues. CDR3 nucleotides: TGCGCCAGCAGCTTAGGGACTCAAAGGGCGAACACTGAAGCTTTCTTT. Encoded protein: CASSLGTQRANTEAFF.

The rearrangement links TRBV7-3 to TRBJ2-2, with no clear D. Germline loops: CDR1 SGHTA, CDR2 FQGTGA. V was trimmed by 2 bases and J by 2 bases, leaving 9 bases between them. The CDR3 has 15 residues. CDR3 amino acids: CASSLLGSNTGELFF. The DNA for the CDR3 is TGTGCCAGCAGCTTATTGGGCTCCAACACCGGGGAGCTGTTTTTT.

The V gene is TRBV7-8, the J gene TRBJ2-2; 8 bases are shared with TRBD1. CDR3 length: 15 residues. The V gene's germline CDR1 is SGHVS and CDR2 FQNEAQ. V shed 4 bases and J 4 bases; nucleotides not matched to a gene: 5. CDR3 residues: CASSSGQGGTGELFF. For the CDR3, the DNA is TGTGCCAGCAGCTCCGGACAGGGAGGCACCGGGGAGCTGTTTTTT.

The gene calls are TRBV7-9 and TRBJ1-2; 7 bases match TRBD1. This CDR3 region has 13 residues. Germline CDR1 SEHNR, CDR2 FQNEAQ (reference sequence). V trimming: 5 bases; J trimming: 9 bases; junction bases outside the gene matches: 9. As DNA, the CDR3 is TGTGCCAGCAGCCCCGACAGGGAGAGGAGCTACACCTTC. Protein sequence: CASSPDRERSYTF.

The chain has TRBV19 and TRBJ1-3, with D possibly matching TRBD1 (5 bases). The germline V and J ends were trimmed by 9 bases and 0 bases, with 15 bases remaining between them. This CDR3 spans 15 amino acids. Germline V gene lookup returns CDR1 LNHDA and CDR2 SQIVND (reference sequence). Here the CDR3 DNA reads TGTGCCAGCAGAGAGTGGGGCCGCTCTGGAAACACCATATATTTT. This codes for CASREWGRSGNTIYF.

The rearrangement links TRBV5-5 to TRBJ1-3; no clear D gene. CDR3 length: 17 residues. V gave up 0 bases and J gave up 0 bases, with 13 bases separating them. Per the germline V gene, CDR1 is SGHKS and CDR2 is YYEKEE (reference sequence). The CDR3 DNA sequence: TGTGCCAGCAGCTTGGCCAACCTGGTGAGCTCTGGAAACACCATATATTTT. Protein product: CASSLANLVSSGNTIYF. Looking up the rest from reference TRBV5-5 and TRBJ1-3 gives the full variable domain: DAGVTQSPTHLIKTRGQQVTLRCSPISGHKSVSWYQQVLGQGPQFIFQYYEKEERGRGNFPDRFSARQFPNYSSELNVNALLLGDSALYLCASSLANLVSSGNTIYFGEGSWLTVV.

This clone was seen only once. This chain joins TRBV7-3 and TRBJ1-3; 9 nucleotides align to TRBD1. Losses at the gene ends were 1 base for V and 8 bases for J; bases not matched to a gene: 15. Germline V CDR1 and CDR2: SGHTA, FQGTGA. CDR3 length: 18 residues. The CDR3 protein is CASSLRDRAQWVWHTIYF. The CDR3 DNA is TGTGCCAGCAGCTTAAGGGACAGGGCCCAATGGGTCTGGCACACCATATATTTT.

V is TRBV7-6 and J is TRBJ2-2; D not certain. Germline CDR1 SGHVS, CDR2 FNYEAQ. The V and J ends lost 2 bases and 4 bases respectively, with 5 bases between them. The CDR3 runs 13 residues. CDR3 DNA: TGTGCCAGCAGCTTAAGGTTCACCGGGGAGCTGTTTTTT. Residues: CASSLRFTGELFF.

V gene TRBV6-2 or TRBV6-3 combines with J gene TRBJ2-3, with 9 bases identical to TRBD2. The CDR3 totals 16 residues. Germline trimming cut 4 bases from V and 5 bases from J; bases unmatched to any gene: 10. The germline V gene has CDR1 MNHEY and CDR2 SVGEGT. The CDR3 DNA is TGTGCCAGCAGTTCACTCCCTAGCGGGGCCGGAGATACGCAGTATTTT. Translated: CASSSLPSGAGDTQYF.

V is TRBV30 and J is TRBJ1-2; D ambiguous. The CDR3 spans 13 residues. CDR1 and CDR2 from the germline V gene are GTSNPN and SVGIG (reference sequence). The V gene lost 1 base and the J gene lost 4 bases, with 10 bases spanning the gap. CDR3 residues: CAWSASNLYGYTF. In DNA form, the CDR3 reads TGTGCCTGGAGTGCCAGTAACCTCTATGGCTACACCTTC.

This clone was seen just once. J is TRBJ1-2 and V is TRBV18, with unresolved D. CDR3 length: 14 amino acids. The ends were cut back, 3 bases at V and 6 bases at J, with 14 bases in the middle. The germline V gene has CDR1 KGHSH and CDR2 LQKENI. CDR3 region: CASSPQESFHGYTF. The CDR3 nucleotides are TGTGCCAGCTCACCGCAAGAGTCTTTCCATGGCTACACCTTC.

The CDR3: CASSLDALAGASYNEQFF. The CDR3 DNA reads as TGTGCCAGCAGCTTAGACGCCTTAGCGGGGGCTTCCTACAATGAGCAGTTCTTC. This chain connects TRBV7-2 to TRBJ2-1, with TRBD2 matching 9 bases. Germline V CDR1 and CDR2: SGHTA, FQGNSA. V lost 1 base to trimming and J lost 1 base; unmatched junction nucleotides: 8. This CDR3 spans 18 amino acids.

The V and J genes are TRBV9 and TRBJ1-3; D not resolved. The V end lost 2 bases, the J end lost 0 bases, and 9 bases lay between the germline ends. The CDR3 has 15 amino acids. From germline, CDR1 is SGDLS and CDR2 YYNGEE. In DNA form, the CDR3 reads TGTGCCAGCAGCGTGGCTCGAGACTCTGGAAACACCATATATTTT. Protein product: CASSVARDSGNTIYF.

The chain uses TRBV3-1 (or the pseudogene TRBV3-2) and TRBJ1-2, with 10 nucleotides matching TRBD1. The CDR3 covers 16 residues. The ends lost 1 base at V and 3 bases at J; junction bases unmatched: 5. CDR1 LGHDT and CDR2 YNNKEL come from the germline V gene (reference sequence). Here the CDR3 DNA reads TGTGCCAGCAGCCAAGCAACTGGACAGGGGGACTATGGCTACACCTTC. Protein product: CASSQATGQGDYGYTF.

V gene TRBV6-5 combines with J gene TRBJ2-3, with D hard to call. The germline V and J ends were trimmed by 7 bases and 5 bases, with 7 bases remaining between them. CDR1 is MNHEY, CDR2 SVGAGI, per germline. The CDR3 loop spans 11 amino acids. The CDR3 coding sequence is TGTGCCAGCACCTCTTTAGATACGCAGTATTTT. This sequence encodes CASTSLDTQYF.

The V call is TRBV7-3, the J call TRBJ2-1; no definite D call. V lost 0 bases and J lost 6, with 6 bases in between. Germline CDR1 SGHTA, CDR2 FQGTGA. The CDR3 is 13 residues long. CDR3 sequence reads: CASSLTSLNEQFF. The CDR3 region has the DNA TGTGCCAGCAGCTTAACGTCCCTCAATGAGCAGTTCTTC. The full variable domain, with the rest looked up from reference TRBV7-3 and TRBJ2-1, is GAGVSQTPSNKVTEKGKYVELRCDPISGHTALYWYRQSLGQGPEFLIYFQGTGAADDSGLPNDRFFAVRPEGSVSTLKIQRTERGDSAVYLCASSLTSLNEQFFGPGTRLTVL.